This T cell receptor (beta chain) was captured in a study of shared clonotypes between healthy human individuals. Clones were read by immunoSEQ multiplex PCR, and TCRdb kept only the in-frame ones, dropping some. Here the sample spans more than 1.2 million clones, approximately 98.5% being singletons. The germline V gene encodes CDR1 LGHNT and CDR2 FRNRAP. V lost 0 bases, J lost 7 bases, and 19 bases lay in between. The CDR3 contains 17 residues. The source is a man aged 30 to 45 in good health. The chain uses TRBV12-5 and TRBJ2-1; D perhaps matches TRBD2 (6 bases). Sequenced: naive CD4+ T cells sorted from blood. Subset here: CD45RA+ positively selected. The CDR3 sequence is CASGLVRDSGGQNEQFF. The CDR3 DNA is TGTGCTAGTGGTTTGGTACGGGACTCCGGAGGCCAGAATGAGCAGTTCTTC.